What follows describes a single TCR beta chain. Per the study methods: The assay estimated nucleated cells by amplifying reference gene primers. Sequencing used immunoSEQ multiplex PCR; TCRdb keeps in-frame clones, though not all of them. V, J and clone size were drawn from that table, and D and trimming were deduced from the DNA. There are 250,000 to 400,000 clones in the sample; over 85% occur only once, and 2.6% lies in the top ten. This record comes from a study of blood T cell repertoires in COVID-19. Study-wide background: T cells, B-cell-depleted T cells, or PBMCs provided the cDNA or gDNA that served as material.

The study recruited people aged 18 to 89 years across 24 US areas. Cohorts were determined from participant-reported clinical history. Specimen: PBMCs or T cells enriched from blood (not recorded which). The source of this sequence is a man aged 60 to 75 who had recovered from COVID-19.

The CDR3 sequence is CASSGPFMNTEAFF. In DNA form, the CDR3 reads TGTGCCAGTAGTGGGCCTTTTATGAACACTGAAGCTTTCTTT. The chain recombines TRBV19 with TRBJ1-1; D gene unclear. Germline V gives CDR1 LNHDA, CDR2 SQIVND (reference sequence). The CDR3 runs 14 residues. Trimming stripped 5 bases from V and 0 bases from J, with 10 bases between. The full variable domain, its missing parts supplied by reference TRBV19 and TRBJ1-1, is DGGITQSPKYLFRKEGQNVTLSCEQNLNHDAMYWYRQDPGQGLRLIYYSQIVNDFQKGDIAEGYSVSREKKESFPLTVTSAQKNPTAFYLCASSGPFMNTEAFFGQGTRLTVV.